This is a list of T cell receptor beta chains from one sample in a study of identical twins. TCRdb called the 5' RACE reads again in MiXCR, with one record for every CDR3 protein. The table has 650,000 to 750,000 distinct CDR3 sequences, 21% seen once. These same data were also listed under a study on T cells expressing NK-cell markers.

The material sequenced was PBMCs. The receptors here all came from a woman aged 18-35 years in good health. CDR3s include the opening cysteine and the closing phenylalanine or tryptophan. The D gene is left open where the match is weak.

d_call,v_call,cdr3_aa
NA,TRBV6-6,CATGLPYEQYF
NA,TRBV3-1,CASSQDTGNSNQPQHF
NA,TRBV4-3,CASSRDPRETQYF
TRBD2,TRBV10-3,CAIRVTAGAGNEQFF
NA,TRBV5-1,CASSLGVGSTEAFF
NA,TRBV4-3,CASSQGSGSGNTIYF
NA,TRBV3-1,CASSQAGPAGTQYF
NA,TRBV11-3,CASSSRDILRTYNEQFF
NA,TRBV3-1,CASSQAWGYEQYF
NA,TRBV5-5,CASSLRMTLSRIKEQFF
NA,TRBV12-3/TRBV12-4,CASSFGGALQETQYF
NA,TRBV12-3/TRBV12-4,CASSFGGPVSYNEQFF
NA,TRBV6-1,CASSITLSGNTIYF
NA,TRBV28,CASSLPQGLGETQYF
NA,TRBV20-1,CSASHLPLQGGQETQYF
NA,TRBV2,CASLRERSEKLFF
NA,TRBV5-1,CASSLDPGASSPLHF
TRBD1,TRBV5-6,CASSGTGTDQPEKLFF
NA,TRBV12-3/TRBV12-4,CASSIGADSGGYNEQFF
NA,TRBV29-1,CSVARADEQYF
NA,TRBV5-4,CASSSGGTAYNEQFF
NA,TRBV7-6,CASSLEGVYTDTQYF
NA,TRBV7-2,CASSYGPRDTQYF
NA,TRBV30,CAWSVNSPLHF
NA,TRBV14,CASSPYGWETQYF
TRBD1,TRBV7-2,CASSMDRYEQYF
NA,TRBV9,CASSVAGTDTQYF
NA,TRBV20-1,CSARDGPREQFF
NA,TRBV7-9,CASSLKGGGHYGYTF
NA,TRBV12-3/TRBV12-4,CASREAARKAFF
TRBD2,TRBV7-9,CASSHPSGIGYEQFF
NA,TRBV12-3/TRBV12-4,CASEAWESGYTF
NA,TRBV20-1,CSARDPDRALSEAFF
TRBD1,TRBV11-3,CASSISIGQGTHEQYF
NA,TRBV12-3/TRBV12-4,CASTLRSAGANVLTF
TRBD1,TRBV12-3/TRBV12-4,CASSPGQGTGELFF
TRBD1,TRBV19,CASITGEAGWNGYTF
TRBD1,TRBV5-5,CASSLDRGRAGELFF
NA,TRBV4-3,CASSQEGRGRYGYTF
NA,TRBV20-1,CSASGQGEGGYGYTF
TRBD2,TRBV29-1,CSVASGRGNEQFF
TRBD1,TRBV11-2,CASSLEPHRTGRRYNEQFF
NA,TRBV20-1,CSARDGGSQETQYF
TRBD2,TRBV10-3,CAIRSREGTDTQYF
NA,TRBV7-9,CASSLALRDNGYTF
TRBD2,TRBV6-2/TRBV6-3,CASSYLTSGETQYF
NA,TRBV14,CASSQPGFPYEQYF